These 31 T cell receptor beta chains share one sample of origin, sequenced in a study of blood T cell repertoires in COVID-19 (dated by TCRdb to 2018 to 2021). Library creation used the immunoSEQ multiplex PCR assay. Held by TCRdb, this immuneACCESS table contains in-frame sequences only and omits some clones. Under half of the omission traces to an unresolved V gene where checked; the cause of the rest is unknown. For this sample the table gives about 190,000 clones, of which 80% were detected only once. The ten largest clones represent about 7% of the sample. The specimen sequenced was peripheral blood. These receptors were obtained from a man in his fifties or sixties with acute or convalescent COVID-19.

The chain has TRBV6-2 or TRBV6-3 and TRBJ1-1, with no clear D. The CDR3 sequence is 11 residues long. Trimming removed 2 bases at V and 5 bases at J, with 3 bases between. Germline CDR1 MNHEY, CDR2 SVGEGT. The CDR3 bases are TGTGCCAGCAGTTACGAGACTGAAGCTTTCTTT. This encodes CASSYETEAFF.

The sample holds one count of this clone. The chain couples TRBV9 to TRBJ2-7, with 10 nucleotides matching TRBD2. This CDR3 region has 17 residues. Germline V lookup: CDR1 SGDLS, CDR2 YYNGEE. The trim removed 0 bases at V and 6 bases at J, leaving 12 bases unmatched. This chain's CDR3 is CASSVGASGSVESEQYF. CDR3 bases: TGTGCCAGCAGCGTAGGGGCTAGCGGGAGTGTAGAATCCGAGCAGTACTTC.

The gene calls are TRBV5-6 and TRBJ1-1, with D maybe TRBD1 (6 bases). This CDR3 spans 16 amino acids. V shed 0 bases and J shed 5 bases, with 17 bases lying between them. Germline V lookup: CDR1 SGHDT, CDR2 YYEEEE. In nucleotides, the CDR3 is TGTGCCAGCAGCTTGGGGGGCGGGGGCCTGTGGACTGAAGCTTTCTTT. It codes for CASSLGGGGLWTEAFF.

V is TRBV5-1 and J is TRBJ2-7, with 7 bases that match TRBD1. The CDR3 spans 13 residues. The ends lost 3 bases at V and 0 bases at J; junction bases unmatched: 0. Germline loops: CDR1 SGHRS, CDR2 YFSETQ. The CDR3 here is CASSWDSSYEQYF. CDR3 nucleotide sequence: TGCGCCAGCAGCTGGGACAGCTCCTACGAGCAGTACTTC.

V usage is TRBV2 and J usage is TRBJ1-4; perhaps TRBD1 as D (6 bases). The CDR3 loop spans 14 amino acids. CDR1 is SNHLY and CDR2 is FYNNEI in the germline V gene. Deletions cut 8 bases from V and 4 bases from J, with 14 bases between. As DNA, the CDR3 is TGTGCCAGCCGAGTGAGAGGGGGTAATGAAAAACTGTTTTTT. This codes for CASRVRGGNEKLFF.

The chain carries TRBV6-5 and TRBJ1-2; D uncertain. This CDR3 region has 13 residues. Germline values: CDR1 MNHEY, CDR2 SVGAGI. The ends were cut back, 0 bases at V and 6 bases at J, with 8 bases in the middle. DNA for the CDR3: TGTGCCAGCAGTTACTCGACGAGGCATGGCTACACCTTC. This encodes CASSYSTRHGYTF.

The gene calls are TRBV9 and TRBJ1-4; 7 bases align to TRBD1. This CDR3 has 15 amino acids. J was trimmed by 5 bases and V by 3 bases; bases with no gene match: 7. Per germline, CDR1 SGDLS and CDR2 YYNGEE. CDR3 region: CASSGTGSRNEKLFF. CDR3 DNA: TGTGCCAGCAGCGGGACAGGAAGCCGAAATGAAAAACTGTTTTTT.

The chain carries TRBV2 and TRBJ1-6; D remains unclear. Trimming removed 6 bases at V and 9 bases at J, with 12 bases between. The CDR3 consists of 13 residues. In germline, CDR1 is SNHLY, CDR2 FYNNEI. CDR3: CASRGSYGSPLHF. The CDR3 DNA follows: TGTGCCAGCAGGGGCTCTTACGGTTCACCCCTCCACTTT. The variable domain in full, completed from reference TRBV2 and TRBJ1-6, reads EPEVTQTPSHQVTQMGQEVILRCVPISNHLYFYWYRQILGQKVEFLVSFYNNEISEKSEIFDDQFSVERPDGSNFTLKIRSTKLEDSAMYFCASRGSYGSPLHFGNGTRLTVT.

The V and J genes are TRBV6-5 and TRBJ2-3, with D maybe TRBD2 (6 bases). Germline CDR1 is MNHEY and CDR2 is SVGAGI. Between the trimmed V and J ends, which lost 8 bases and 4 bases, there was a span of 16 bases. CDR3 length: 14 residues. The CDR3 region is CASDRNSGADTQYF. CDR3 DNA sequence: TGTGCCAGCGACCGGAACTCGGGGGCAGATACGCAGTATTTT.

The V gene is TRBV29-1, the J gene TRBJ1-2; TRBD1 matches 8 bases. In germline, CDR1 is SQVTM, CDR2 ANQGSEA. The CDR3 sequence is 13 residues long. Germline trimming cut 4 bases from V and 7 bases from J; bases unmatched to any gene: 8. In nucleotides, the CDR3 is TGCAGCGTTGCCCAGGGGGCAAAGAGTGGCTACACCTTC. Encoded protein: CSVAQGAKSGYTF.

This chain joins TRBV11-2 and TRBJ2-3; 8 positions match TRBD2. CDR3 length equals 19 residues. With V trimmed by 5 bases and J by 3 bases, 19 bases remained unmatched. Per the germline V gene, CDR1 is SGHAT and CDR2 is FQNNGV. The CDR3 bases are TGTGCCAGCAGCCCCACCCCGGGGGAGCGGGGGTTGATGACAGATACGCAGTATTTT. Translating gives CASSPTPGERGLMTDTQYF.

The chain recombines TRBV2 with TRBJ1-2, with 8 bases aligning to TRBD1. This CDR3 has 13 amino acids. The V gene's germline CDR1 is SNHLY and CDR2 FYNNEI. Germline trimming cut 6 bases from V and 7 bases from J; bases unmatched to any gene: 7. The CDR3 coding sequence is TGTGCCAGCAGGACGACAGGGGTGGGTGGCTACACCTTC. Its protein is CASRTTGVGGYTF.

The V and J genes are TRBV6-2 or TRBV6-3 and TRBJ2-1; the D is unclear. The CDR3 runs to 16 residues. The V and J ends lost 2 bases and 1 base respectively, with 12 bases between them. In germline, CDR1 is MNHEY, CDR2 SVGEGT. The CDR3, as DNA: TGTGCCAGCAGTTACGCCCGCTCAGGATCCTACAATGAGCAGTTCTTC. The encoded protein is CASSYARSGSYNEQFF.

The V and J genes are TRBV5-4 and TRBJ2-1; a possible D gene is TRBD2 (5 bases). Deletions cut 0 bases from V and 0 bases from J, with 7 bases between. Germline lookup yields CDR1 SGHNT and CDR2 YYREEE (reference sequence). The CDR3 length is 15 residues. The CDR3, as DNA: TGTGCCAGCAGCTTGGATCGGGGCTCCTACAATGAGCAGTTCTTC. Translating it yields CASSLDRGSYNEQFF.

The rearrangement links TRBV6-5 to TRBJ2-1; D remains ambiguous. Germline values: CDR1 MNHEY, CDR2 SVGAGI. This CDR3 has 16 residues. V was pared by 2 bases and J by 0 bases, with 11 bases between. This CDR3 is CASSYGSASSYNEQFF. CDR3 DNA sequence: TGTGCCAGCAGTTACGGCTCCGCTAGCTCCTACAATGAGCAGTTCTTC.

This clone was counted a few times. The chain couples TRBV6-5 to TRBJ1-1, with 7 bases matching TRBD1. CDR3 length: 13 residues. Trimming cost V 6 bases and J 3 bases; bases outside gene matches: 4. The germline V gene has CDR1 MNHEY and CDR2 SVGAGI. CDR3 coding DNA: TGTGCCAGCAGCGCCGACAGGGACACTGAAGCTTTCTTT. Its protein product is CASSADRDTEAFF.

J is TRBJ1-2 and V is TRBV5-4; D uncertain. V shed 0 bases and J shed 0 bases, with 9 bases lying between them. Germline loops: CDR1 SGHNT, CDR2 YYREEE (reference sequence). The CDR3 runs 15 residues. CDR3 in amino acids: CASSLGQSTNYGYTF. CDR3 bases: TGTGCCAGCAGCTTGGGGCAGTCCACTAACTATGGCTACACCTTC.

V gene TRBV27 combines with J gene TRBJ2-2; 7 nucleotides agree with TRBD1. CDR3 length equals 18 residues. V lost 0 bases, J lost 3 bases, and 10 bases stayed unmatched. CDR1 and CDR2 (germline): MNHEY, SMNVEV (reference sequence). The CDR3 loop is CASSLSPGQPSYTGELFF. CDR3 nucleotide sequence: TGTGCCAGCAGTTTATCCCCGGGACAGCCTTCTTACACCGGGGAGCTGTTTTTT.

As to this clone: Compared with germline, one end of the junction differs, possibly owing to a read error. V is TRBV19 and J is TRBJ1-5; 8 nucleotides line up with TRBD1. CDR3 length: 16 residues. CDR1 LNHDA and CDR2 SQIVND come from the germline V gene (reference sequence). CDR3 bases: TGTACCAGTAGTTCCCATCAGGGGGCATACAATCAGCCCCAGCATTTT. Translated: CTSSSHQGAYNQPQHF.

This clone was found a few times. This chain connects TRBV29-1 to TRBJ1-5; D is unresolved. CDR1 is SQVTM and CDR2 is ANQGSEA in the germline V gene. V was shortened by 6 bases and J by 2 bases, with 8 bases between the two germline ends. The length of the CDR3 is 12 residues. The DNA of the CDR3 is TGCAGCGTCGCGGCGGGCAATCAGCCCCAGCATTTT. Its translation is CSVAAGNQPQHF.

This clone was seen a few times. Relative to the germline gene, one junction end is altered; a read error may explain this. The rearrangement joins TRBV7-3 to TRBJ1-1; D perhaps matches TRBD1 (5 bases). Germline lookup yields CDR1 SGHTA and CDR2 FQGTGA. The CDR3 has 13 amino acids. The CDR3 protein is CASSLGGNSEAFF. The CDR3 DNA follows: TGTGCCAGCAGCTTAGGGGGGAACTCTGAAGCTTTCTTT.

The table lists this clone with a few counts. V and J are TRBV7-6 and TRBJ2-1; 9 bases are a match to TRBD2. This CDR3 contains 15 residues. Germline trimming cut 5 bases from V and 7 bases from J; bases unmatched to any gene: 9. CDR1 and CDR2 (germline): SGHVS, FNYEAQ. CDR3 sequence (DNA): TGTGCCAGCAGCCTAAGACCGGGACTAGCAAATGAGCAGTTCTTC. Translated, it gives CASSLRPGLANEQFF.

V is TRBV6-4 and J is TRBJ2-3, with 8 positions matching TRBD2. The CDR3 loop spans 16 amino acids. The V and J ends lost 3 bases and 6 bases, in that order; junction bases with no gene match: 11. Germline V CDR1 and CDR2: MRHNA, SNTAGT. The CDR3 region is CASSESWRGAGDTQYF. CDR3 bases: TGTGCCAGCAGTGAAAGTTGGCGGGGGGCCGGGGATACGCAGTATTTT.

This chain uses TRBV9 with TRBJ2-2; 8 positions agree with TRBD2. Unmatched junction bases numbered 6, after V lost 3 bases and J lost 2 bases. CDR3 length: 16 amino acids. CDR1 is SGDLS, CDR2 YYNGEE, per germline. Written as DNA, the CDR3 is TGTGCCAGCAGCGGAGGACTAGCATCAAACACCGGGGAGCTGTTTTTT. Protein: CASSGGLASNTGELFF.

The rearrangement links TRBV5-1 to TRBJ2-3; weak D call: TRBD1 (6 bases). CDR3 length equals 14 residues. Germline CDR1 SGHRS, CDR2 YFSETQ. Trimming removed 0 bases at V and 1 base at J, with 6 bases between. The DNA for the CDR3 is TGCGCCAGCAGCTTGGGGGGGCGCACAGATACGCAGTATTTT. This sequence encodes CASSLGGRTDTQYF. The full variable domain, completed using reference TRBV5-1 and TRBJ2-3, is KAGVTQTPRYLIKTRGQQVTLSCSPISGHRSVSWYQQTPGQGLQFLFEYFSETQRNKGNFPGRFSGRQFSNSRSEMNVSTLELGDSALYLCASSLGGRTDTQYFGPGTRLTVL.

V usage is TRBV19 and J usage is TRBJ1-1, with D unclear. Trimming took off 5 bases at V and 1 base at J, with 11 bases between the two ends. This CDR3 contains 14 residues. Germline loops: CDR1 LNHDA, CDR2 SQIVND (reference sequence). The CDR3 DNA is TGTGCCAGTAGTTCTCACAGAAGGAACACTGAAGCTTTCTTT. Amino acid sequence: CASSSHRRNTEAFF.

The chain employs TRBV7-3 and TRBJ2-2; D is unresolved. There are 12 residues in the CDR3. Germline CDR1 is SGHTA and CDR2 is FQGTGA. The V and J ends lost 4 bases and 8 bases respectively, with 8 bases between them. The CDR3 bases are TGTGCCAGCAGCTCTCCCCGGGGGGAGCTGTTTTTT. Translated, it gives CASSSPRGELFF.

The rearrangement joins TRBV29-1 to TRBJ2-1; D unclear. V lost 1 base to trimming and J lost 15 bases, with 13 bases between them. CDR1 and CDR2 from the germline V gene are SQVTM and ANQGSEA. The CDR3 is 11 residues long. This CDR3 is CSVEAALVPFF. CDR3 sequence (DNA): TGCAGCGTTGAAGCGGCGCTAGTACCGTTCTTC.

This clone was recorded once. The CDR3 DNA follows: TGTGCCAGCAGTTACTCGGCGGAGGCAAATCAGCCCCAGCATTTT. This translates into CASSYSAEANQPQHF. This rearrangement joins TRBV6-5 to TRBJ1-5, with D hard to call. The germline V and J ends were trimmed by 0 bases and 4 bases, with 10 bases remaining between them. Germline V gene lookup returns CDR1 MNHEY and CDR2 SVGAGI. The CDR3 loop spans 15 amino acids.

This chain uses TRBV6-2 or TRBV6-3 with TRBJ1-2; TRBD1 agrees at 7 bases. The CDR3 loop spans 12 amino acids. J lost 4 bases, V lost 6 bases, and 2 bases had no gene match. In germline, CDR1 is MNHEY, CDR2 SVGEGT. CDR3 coding DNA: TGTGCCAGCAGCGACAGGGCCTATGGCTACACCTTC. Translated, it gives CASSDRAYGYTF.

V gene TRBV5-6 combines with J gene TRBJ2-3; weak D call: TRBD1 (6 bases). V lost 4 bases and J lost 15, with 18 bases in between. The CDR3 loop spans 12 amino acids. Per the germline V gene, CDR1 is SGHDT and CDR2 is YYEEEE. The CDR3 nucleotides read TGTGCCAGCAGCACGGGACACGGGCATTTCTATTTT. Translation gives CASSTGHGHFYF.